This entry is about one TCR beta chain. The data were taken from a study of blood T cell repertoires in COVID-19. At the level of the study: There were acute and convalescent COVID-19 samples, and they came from the United States, Italy and Spain.

Source study methods: How many nucleated cells were present was estimated from reference gene primer amplification. Profiling relied on immunoSEQ multiplex PCR, and the TCRdb table lists in-frame clones only, not all of them. V and J calls and clone size are those listed in that table; D and trimming were worked out from the DNA. The sample lists over 100,000 clones; roughly 80% were seen once. The V gene's germline CDR1 is MNHEY and CDR2 SVGEGT. CDR3 size: 12 residues. V was trimmed by 0 bases and J by 9 bases, leaving 6 bases between them. The TCR comes from a human donor in a cohort sampled during active or convalescent COVID-19. Specimen: peripheral blood. The chain is built from TRBV6-2 or TRBV6-3 and TRBJ2-1; unclear D gene. The CDR3 nucleotides are TGTGCCAGCAGTTACTCGCAGGTTGAGCAGTTCTTC. It is translated as CASSYSQVEQFF.